A selection of T cell receptor beta chains follows, all from one sample in a study of T-cell reconstitution after alpha-beta-depleted transplantation in children. TCRdb re-called the PCR reads with MiXCR, one entry per CDR3 protein. Of 250,000 to 300,000 distinct CDR3 sequences in the sample, around 9.1% were seen once. Sequenced here: PBMCs, sampled before TCRalphabeta/CD19-depleted stem cell transplant. The receptor set was obtained from a boy under three years old with acute myeloid leukemia, due to receive a stem cell transplant. Both conserved end residues are part of each CDR3. A D gene is named only where the DNA matches it firmly. Clone size appears in some rows only: once, few, many, or a class for an expanded clone.

size	length	V	D	J	DNA	CDR3
many	13	TRBV10-3	-	TRBJ2-1	TGTGCCATCAGTTCTGGGGGGCTTAATGAGCAGTTCTTC	CAISSGGLNEQFF
many	15	TRBV4-2	-	TRBJ2-7	TGTGCCAGCAGCCAAGGGGCAGGGGCCTCGTACGAGCAGTACTTC	CASSQGAGASYEQYF
many	13	TRBV7-2	-	TRBJ2-4	TGTGCCAGCAGCGTACTAGCCAAAAACATTCAGTACTTC	CASSVLAKNIQYF
many	14	TRBV28	-	TRBJ1-2	TGTGCCAGCATTCCGCGACAGACTCTCTATGGCTACACCTTC	CASIPRQTLYGYTF
many	15	TRBV5-5	TRBD1	TRBJ2-2	TGTGCCAGCAGCCCCGGACAGGGGTACACCGGGGAGCTGTTTTTT	CASSPGQGYTGELFF
many	14	TRBV10-3	-	TRBJ2-7	TGTGCCATCAGTGAGGGACCGTACAGGTACGAGCAGTACTTC	CAISEGPYRYEQYF
many	14	TRBV20-1	TRBD1	TRBJ2-3	TGCAGTGCCCCCCCAGGGGGCGGCACAGATACGCAGTATTTT	CSAPPGGGTDTQYF
many	14	TRBV11-1	-	TRBJ2-4	TGTGCCAGCAGCTTAGTGTCAGGGGAGTACATTCAGTACTTC	CASSLVSGEYIQYF
many	17	TRBV11-2	TRBD1	TRBJ1-1	TGTGCCAGCAGCTTCGCCCGGGACAGGGTTTTGAACACTGAAGCTTTCTTT	CASSFARDRVLNTEAFF
many	15	TRBV7-8	-	TRBJ2-7	TGTGCCAGCAGCTTAGGGGGAGCTTCGCTTATGGAGCAGTACTTC	CASSLGGASLMEQYF
many	16	TRBV6-1	TRBD2	TRBJ2-1	TGTGCCAGCAGTAGGGGCAGCTCTAGCGGGGGGAATGAGCAGTTCTTC	CASSRGSSSGGNEQFF
many	14	TRBV20-1	-	TRBJ2-5	TGCAGTGCTACAACCGGCAGGGTGGCGGAGACCCAGTACTTC	CSATTGRVAETQYF
few	16	TRBV4-1	TRBD1	TRBJ2-3	TGCGCCAGCAGCCAAGCTATGGGACAGAGCACAGATACGCAGTATTTT	CASSQAMGQSTDTQYF
many	12	TRBV11-2	-	TRBJ2-7	TGTGCCAGCAGCTTTGCGTTTAGCGAGCAGTACTTC	CASSFAFSEQYF
many	15	TRBV29-1	-	TRBJ1-2	TGCAGCGTAATAACGAGGCCTGGCATAGTGGGTGGCTACACCTTC	CSVITRPGIVGGYTF
many	14	TRBV25-1	TRBD2	TRBJ2-3	TGTGCCAGCAGTGTGACTAGCGGTACCGATACGCAGTATTTT	CASSVTSGTDTQYF
-	13	TRBV5-5	-	TRBJ1-4	TGTGCCAGCAGCTTGGCAGGGATAGAAAAACTGTTTTTT	CASSLAGIEKLFF
-	18	TRBV11-2	TRBD2	TRBJ2-3	TGTGCCAGCAGCTCTAGACTAGCGGGGGGCATTAGCACAGATACGCAGTATTTT	CASSSRLAGGISTDTQYF
many	14	TRBV12-3/TRBV12-4	-	TRBJ2-5	TGTGCCAGCAGTTTCGGGGGGCCAGTCGGGACCCAGTACTTC	CASSFGGPVGTQYF
many	16	TRBV5-1	TRBD1	TRBJ1-3	TGCGCCAGCAGCTCGCGGACAGGGAACACTGGAAACACCATATATTTT	CASSSRTGNTGNTIYF
many	18	TRBV3-1	-	TRBJ2-6	TGTGCCAGCAGCCTCCAAGGAGGTCTGCCCTCTGGGGCCAACGTCCTGACTTTC	CASSLQGGLPSGANVLTF
many	18	TRBV5-1	TRBD2	TRBJ2-1	TGCGCCAGCAAAGGAGGACAGGGGGGACTAGCGGGGGGAAATGAGCAGTTCTTC	CASKGGQGGLAGGNEQFF
many	13	TRBV24-1	-	TRBJ2-7	TGTGCCACCAGTGATTTGAGGAGGGACGAGCAGTACTTC	CATSDLRRDEQYF
-	16	TRBV4-2	-	TRBJ1-2	TGTGCCAGCAGCCAGGCCGGCCCCGTTTTTAACTATGGCTACACCTTC	CASSQAGPVFNYGYTF
-	15	TRBV3-1	-	TRBJ2-3	TGTGCCAGCAGCCAAGATTGGGGCCCCACAGATACGCAGTATTTT	CASSQDWGPTDTQYF
many	17	TRBV11-2	TRBD2	TRBJ2-1	TGTGCCAGCAGCACGGGACTAGCGGGGGGGATAAACAATGAGCAGTTCTTC	CASSTGLAGGINNEQFF
-	15	TRBV19	TRBD1	TRBJ2-7	TGTGCCAGTAGCCGAACAGGGGCCCTGGGAAACGAGCAGTACTTC	CASSRTGALGNEQYF
many	14	TRBV10-3	-	TRBJ1-3	TGTGCCACACAGGCGGGGCAGCACGGAAACACCATATATTTT	CATQAGQHGNTIYF
many	15	TRBV20-1	TRBD2	TRBJ2-5	TGCAGTGCAAGAAGGCCAGCGGGGGGCTCAGAGACCCAGTACTTC	CSARRPAGGSETQYF
many	15	TRBV12-3/TRBV12-4	-	TRBJ2-4	TGTGCCAGCAGTCAGCGACAACTAGCCAAAAACATTCAGTACTTC	CASSQRQLAKNIQYF
many	14	TRBV7-2	-	TRBJ2-1	TGTGCCAGCAGGGACACCCAGGGCTACAATGAGCAGTTCTTC	CASRDTQGYNEQFF
many	15	TRBV7-3	TRBD2	TRBJ2-1	TGTGCCAGCAGCCTACTAGCGGGGGGTAAAAATGAGCAGTTCTTC	CASSLLAGGKNEQFF